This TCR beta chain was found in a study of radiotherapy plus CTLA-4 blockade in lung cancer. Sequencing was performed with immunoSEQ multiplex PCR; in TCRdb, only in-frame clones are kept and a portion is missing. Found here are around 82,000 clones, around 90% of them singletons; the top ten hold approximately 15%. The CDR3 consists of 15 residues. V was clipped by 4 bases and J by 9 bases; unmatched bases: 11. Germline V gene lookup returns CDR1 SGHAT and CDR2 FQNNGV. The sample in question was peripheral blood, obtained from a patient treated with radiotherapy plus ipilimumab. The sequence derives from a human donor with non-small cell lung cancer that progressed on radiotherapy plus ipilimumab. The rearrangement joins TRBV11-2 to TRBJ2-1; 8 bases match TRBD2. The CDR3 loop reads CASSSIAGRKGEQFF. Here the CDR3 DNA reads TGTGCCAGCAGCTCTATAGCGGGACGGAAGGGTGAGCAGTTCTTC.